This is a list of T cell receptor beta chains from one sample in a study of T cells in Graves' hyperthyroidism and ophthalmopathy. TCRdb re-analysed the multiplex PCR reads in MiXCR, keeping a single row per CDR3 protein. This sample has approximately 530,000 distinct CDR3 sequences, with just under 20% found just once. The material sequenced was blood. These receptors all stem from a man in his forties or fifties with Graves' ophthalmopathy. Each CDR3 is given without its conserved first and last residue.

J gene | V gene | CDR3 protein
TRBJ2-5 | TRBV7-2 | ASSLARTGVRETQY
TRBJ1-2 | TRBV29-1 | SVGYRLSNYGYT
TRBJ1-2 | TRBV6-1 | ASSEGQNYGYT
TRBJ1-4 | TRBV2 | ASNLMGGGEKLF
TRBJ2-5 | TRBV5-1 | ASSSIRPNQETQY
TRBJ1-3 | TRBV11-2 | ASSFFKNTIY
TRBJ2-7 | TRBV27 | ASSILRDSEQY
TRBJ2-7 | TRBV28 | ASSSGTASYEQY
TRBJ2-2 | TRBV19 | ASSVTGVNTGELF
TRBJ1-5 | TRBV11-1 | ASSPGTGSNQPQH
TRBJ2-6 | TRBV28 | ASSVVHASGANVLT
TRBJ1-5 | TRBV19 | ASSRDSNSNQPQH
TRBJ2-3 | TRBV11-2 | ASNSVLAGVADTQY
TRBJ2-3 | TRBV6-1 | ASSRAFSTDTQY
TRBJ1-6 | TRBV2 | ASRLSSYNSPLH
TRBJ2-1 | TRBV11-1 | ASSLVGTSGRGHEQF
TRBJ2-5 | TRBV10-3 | AIRQFGQETQY
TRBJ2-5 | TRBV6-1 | AVQNRGRGQETQY
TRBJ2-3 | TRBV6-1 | ASTAITGTDTQY
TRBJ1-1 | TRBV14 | ASSQIPDRVNTEAF
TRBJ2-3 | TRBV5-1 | ASSLGRATDTQY
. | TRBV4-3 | ASSQEGSTYNEQY